Listed below are T cell receptor beta chains from one sample, sequenced in a study of blood T cells in healthy people across ages. MiXCR, run by TCRdb on the 5' RACE reads, gives a single entry per CDR3 protein. The table lists approximately 600,000 distinct CDR3 sequences, 58% of them singletons, with around 37% in the top ten. The sequenced sample was blood. The receptors shown here come from a man in his sixties in good health. The CDR3 runs from the conserved cysteine through the conserved F or W. Each record gives: clone size, V gene, D gene, J gene, CDR3 DNA, CDR3 protein. The D gene is left open where the match is weak. Where a row states a size, it is once, few, many or the class of an expanded clone; other rows omit it.

>NA|TRBV9|NA|TRBJ1-2
TGTGCCAGCAGCGCGGCGTGGAATTCGGACTACACCTTC
CASSAAWNSDYTF
>NA|TRBV7-2|NA|TRBJ2-2
TGTGCCAGCAGCTTAGCCCGGGGGACCGGGGAGCTGTTTTTT
CASSLARGTGELFF
>NA|TRBV9|NA|TRBJ2-7
TGTGCCAGCAGCGTAAACTCCGGAGATGGGGAGCAGTACTTC
CASSVNSGDGEQYF
>NA|TRBV2|NA|TRBJ2-7
TGTGCCAGCAGCTTGACAGACTACTCCTACGAGCAGTACTTC
CASSLTDYSYEQYF
>NA|TRBV7-2|TRBD2|TRBJ2-7
TGTGCCAGCAGCCTATCTAGCGGGGGGCCCTACGAGCAGTACTTC
CASSLSSGGPYEQYF
>NA|TRBV7-9|NA|TRBJ2-4
TGTGCGGTGGGGGCAGTTGAACGGGCCAAAAACATTCAGTACTTC
CAVGAVERAKNIQYF
>NA|TRBV28|TRBD2|TRBJ2-3
TGTGCCAGCAGTTTCTCCCGGACTAGCGGGGGCCAGACAGATACGCAGTATTTT
CASSFSRTSGGQTDTQYF
>NA|TRBV4-1|TRBD2|TRBJ2-3
TGCGCCAGCAGCCAAGAGCGGACTAGCGGGGTCACAGATACGCAGTATTTT
CASSQERTSGVTDTQYF
>NA|TRBV9|NA|TRBJ2-1
TGTGCCAGCAGCGTAGCGCAGGGGTATGAGCAGTTCTTC
CASSVAQGYEQFF
>NA|TRBV7-9|TRBD1|TRBJ2-7
TGTGCCAGCAGCGCAACAGGGGGCCACGAGCAGTACTTC
CASSATGGHEQYF
>few|TRBV2|NA|TRBJ2-5
TGTGCCAGCAAACCGACCCCGGGGGAAGAGACCCAGTACTTC
CASKPTPGEETQYF
>NA|TRBV20-1|TRBD1|TRBJ1-2
TGCAGTGCATCGACAGGGGGTGCATCTAACTATGGCTACACCTTC
CSASTGGASNYGYTF
>NA|TRBV2|TRBD1|TRBJ1-2
TGTGCCAGCAGTGTTAATCCGGACAGGGCGTATGGCTACACCTTC
CASSVNPDRAYGYTF
>NA|TRBV11-1|NA|TRBJ2-1
TGTGCCAGCAGCTTACGGAGGGGATCTGGTGAGCAGTTCTTC
CASSLRRGSGEQFF
>NA|TRBV15|NA|TRBJ2-2
TGTGCCACCAGCAGCGAGAGGCCAGCGAACACCGGGGAGCTGTTTTTT
CATSSERPANTGELFF
>few|TRBV18|TRBD1|TRBJ1-2
TGTGCCAGCTCACCGGACAGGGGCCTCTATGGCTACACCTTC
CASSPDRGLYGYTF
>NA|TRBV5-1|NA|TRBJ1-5
TGCGCCAGCCCAGCCTTACCCGGGAAGGCGGGCAATCAGCCCCAGCATTTT
CASPALPGKAGNQPQHF
>few|TRBV28|TRBD2|TRBJ2-5
TGTGCCAGCAGTTTTTGGGCGACGACCGGCGGGGGGGCCCAAGAGACCCAGTACTTC
CASSFWATTGGGAQETQYF
>once|TRBV15|TRBD1|TRBJ2-6
TGTGCCACCGGACAGGGGAGCGTTAGCTCTGGGGCCAACGTCCTGACTTTC
CATGQGSVSSGANVLTF
>NA|TRBV27|NA|TRBJ1-2
TGTGCCAGCTCAGTTTATGGGCCAGGAGCTAACTATGGCTACACCTTC
CASSVYGPGANYGYTF
>NA|TRBV7-9|NA|TRBJ1-1
TGTGCCAGCAGCTTAAGCGGGATCGAGAGTTCTTTCTTT
CASSLSGIESSFF
>once|TRBV3-1|TRBD1|TRBJ2-1
TGTGCCAGCAGCCAAGGGACAGGGCTGAGCTCCTACAATGAGCAGTTCTTC
CASSQGTGLSSYNEQFF
>NA|TRBV4-1|NA|TRBJ1-3
TGCGCCAGCAGCCAAGAGGTGGGAGTGTACTCTGGAAACACCATATATTTT
CASSQEVGVYSGNTIYF
>few|TRBV12-3/TRBV12-4|NA|TRBJ2-1
TGTGCCAGCAGTTTAGGGACCGGCAATGAGCAGTTCTTC
CASSLGTGNEQFF
>NA|TRBV3-1|NA|TRBJ2-5
TGTGCCAGCAGCCCCACCAGGAATCAAGAGACCCAGTACTTC
CASSPTRNQETQYF
>NA|TRBV6-5|NA|TRBJ2-7
TGTGCCAGCCTGTTGGGGCAGGGGTCCTCCTACGAGCAGTACTTC
CASLLGQGSSYEQYF
>NA|TRBV6-2/TRBV6-3|TRBD2|TRBJ2-3
TGTGCCAGCAGTTTTGGCGGGGGATTAATCACAGATACGCAGTATTTT
CASSFGGGLITDTQYF
>NA|TRBV5-1|NA|TRBJ1-1
TGCGCCAGCAGCTTGGTCGCAGATATGAACACTGAAGCTTTCTTT
CASSLVADMNTEAFF
>NA|TRBV6-2/TRBV6-3|TRBD1|TRBJ2-7
TGTGCCAGCAGTCGCCGGGACAGGGTCTACGAGCAGTACTTC
CASSRRDRVYEQYF
>NA|TRBV4-1|TRBD2|TRBJ2-1
TGCGCCAGCAGCCAAGGAGGCGGGGGGGCGTACAATGAGCAGTTCTTC
CASSQGGGGAYNEQFF
>NA|TRBV12-3/TRBV12-4|NA|TRBJ2-5
TGTGCCAGCAGTCACGGGGGAATAAAAGAGACCCAGTACTTC
CASSHGGIKETQYF
>NA|TRBV6-2/TRBV6-3|TRBD2|TRBJ2-3
TGTGCCAGCAGTTACTCTCTAGCGGAGAGCACAGATACGCAGTATTTT
CASSYSLAESTDTQYF
>NA|TRBV7-9|TRBD1|TRBJ1-6
TGTGCCAGTGAGGACGGGACAGGGCGCTCACCCCTCCACTTT
CASEDGTGRSPLHF
>NA|TRBV5-1|NA|TRBJ2-5
TGCGCCAGCACCCCCCTCGGAGCCGAGCAAGAGACCCAGTACTTC
CASTPLGAEQETQYF
>many|TRBV12-3/TRBV12-4|NA|TRBJ2-3
TGTGCCAGCAGCCAAAACCCTCCGGATACGCAGTATTTT
CASSQNPPDTQYF
>few|TRBV7-9|NA|TRBJ2-3
TGTGCCAGCAGCTTTGCGGGTGGGGGAGATACGCAGTATTTT
CASSFAGGGDTQYF